These 28 T cell receptor beta chains were sequenced from one sample in a study of CD8 T cells in ankylosing spondylitis. TCRdb re-called the 5' RACE reads with MiXCR, one entry per CDR3 protein. This table has about 150,000 distinct CDR3 sequences, 11% appearing once. Sample: blood, either unsorted or a sorted T cell fraction (not recorded which). These receptors all stem from a female donor with ankylosing spondylitis or in good health (not recorded which).

Ten or more counts support this clonotype. In DNA, the CDR3 is TGCGCCAGCAGTCCCTTGTCGGCTAACAATGAGCAGTTCTTC. This translates into CASSPLSANNEQFF. V usage is TRBV5-1 and J usage is TRBJ2-1; D is unresolved. This CDR3 region has 14 residues. Germline CDR1 SGHRS, CDR2 YFSETQ. V dropped 5 bases and J dropped 5 bases, with 14 bases sitting between them.

This clonotype turned up a few times. V usage is TRBV7-9 and J usage is TRBJ2-3; 9 positions match TRBD2. CDR1 and CDR2 from the germline V gene are SEHNR and FQNEAQ (reference sequence). J was trimmed by 0 bases and V by 6 bases; bases with no gene match: 4. The CDR3 runs to 15 residues. The CDR3 region is CASRSSGVSTDTQYF. Written as DNA, the CDR3 is TGTGCCAGCAGATCTAGCGGGGTGAGCACAGATACGCAGTATTTT. The complete variable domain, with remaining parts taken from reference TRBV7-9 and TRBJ2-3, reads DTGVSQNPRHKITKRGQNVTFRCDPISEHNRLYWYRQTLGQGPEFLTYFQNEAQLEKSRLLSDRFSAERPKGSFSTLEIQRTEQGDSAMYLCASRSSGVSTDTQYFGPGTRLTVL.

This clonotype was counted at least ten times. J is TRBJ2-2 and V is TRBV20-1, with TRBD1 matching 7 bases. Trimming took 0 bases from V and 6 from J; bases not matched to a gene: 13. Germline V gene lookup returns CDR1 DFQATT and CDR2 SNEGSKA (reference sequence). The CDR3 is 17 amino acids. The CDR3 nucleotides are TGCAGTGCTAGAGATCTCCGAGGGGGCGCGAAGGCCGGGGAGCTGTTTTTT. It codes for CSARDLRGGAKAGELFF.

This clonotype was seen ten or more times. V usage is TRBV11-2 and J usage is TRBJ2-1, with D possibly TRBD2 on 6 matching bases. V lost 1 base and J lost 12, with 13 bases in between. Germline V gene data show CDR1 as SGHAT and CDR2 as FQNNGV. The CDR3 loop spans 13 amino acids. CDR3 in amino acids: CASSLGRWGGQFF. DNA of the CDR3: TGTGCCAGCAGCTTAGGGCGATGGGGAGGGCAGTTCTTC. The full variable domain, with the rest looked up from reference TRBV11-2 and TRBJ2-1, is EAGVAQSPRYKIIEKRQSVAFWCNPISGHATLYWYQQILGQGPKLLIQFQNNGVVDDSQLPKDRFSAERLKGVDSTLKIQPAKLEDSAVYLCASSLGRWGGQFFGPGTRLTVL.

This clonotype was recorded at least ten times. The chain has TRBV5-1 and TRBJ1-1; no reliable D call. CDR3 length: 15 residues. Germline lookup yields CDR1 SGHRS and CDR2 YFSETQ. V dropped 4 bases and J dropped 1 base, with 14 bases sitting between them. Here the CDR3 reads CASSLQHRSNTEAFF. In nucleotides, the CDR3 is TGCGCCAGCAGCCTTCAACATAGATCGAACACTGAAGCTTTCTTT.

This clonotype was found many times. The V gene is TRBV5-1, the J gene TRBJ1-4; D gene ambiguous. Trimming took 0 bases from V and 5 from J, leaving 11 bases between them. Germline lookup yields CDR1 SGHRS and CDR2 YFSETQ. CDR3 size: 15 residues. CDR3 sequence: CASSLEGRPNEKLFF. CDR3 DNA sequence: TGCGCCAGCAGCTTGGAAGGGAGGCCGAATGAAAAACTGTTTTTT.

This clonotype appeared a few times. The V gene is TRBV6-5, the J gene TRBJ2-3; D is tentatively TRBD1 or TRBD2 (5 bases each). The CDR3 is 14 amino acids. V dropped 5 bases and J dropped 4 bases, with 13 bases sitting between them. Germline values: CDR1 MNHEY, CDR2 SVGAGI. CDR3 sequence: CASSGRDEADTQYF. The CDR3 DNA sequence: TGTGCCAGCAGTGGCCGGGACGAAGCAGATACGCAGTATTTT.

The chain has TRBV4-1 and TRBJ2-6; the match to TRBD1 covers 11 bases. Germline V gene lookup returns CDR1 MGHRA and CDR2 YSYEKL. The CDR3 runs to 20 residues. Germline trimming cut 0 bases from V and 0 bases from J; bases unmatched to any gene: 7. In DNA, the CDR3 is TGCGCCAGCAGCCAAGAAGGGGGGGACAGGGGGATCTCTGGGGCCAACGTCCTGACTTTC. Translating it yields CASSQEGGDRGISGANVLTF.

In its sample, this clonotype was seen many times. The V call is TRBV10-2, the J call TRBJ2-2; D is undetermined. The CDR3 covers 14 residues. CDR1 is WSHSY, CDR2 SAAADI, per germline. The V end lost 6 bases, the J end lost 5 bases, and 13 bases lay between the germline ends. The CDR3 spells CASSFSDGTGELFF. The CDR3 bases are TGCGCCAGCAGCTTCTCGGACGGTACCGGGGAGCTGTTTTTT.

This clonotype appeared many times. The chain is built from TRBV12-3 or TRBV12-4 and TRBJ2-6, with 10 positions matching TRBD1. The CDR3 is made up of 18 amino acids. Losses at the gene ends were 5 bases for V and 4 bases for J; bases not matched to a gene: 11. This chain's CDR3 is CASSPRQGASVGANVLTF. The CDR3 DNA sequence: TGTGCCAGCAGTCCCCGACAGGGGGCATCTGTAGGGGCCAACGTCCTGACTTTC.

This clonotype was seen many times. The gene calls are TRBV7-9 and TRBJ1-1; no definite D call. From germline, CDR1 is SEHNR and CDR2 FQNEAQ (reference sequence). V lost 1 base and J lost 8, with 8 bases in between. The length of the CDR3 is 12 residues. For the CDR3, the DNA is TGTGCCAGCAGCTTAGAGTCGGGGGAAGCTTTCTTT. Amino acid sequence: CASSLESGEAFF.

This chain's CDR3 is CASSYWRLNTGELFF. Written as DNA, the CDR3 is TGTGCCAGCAGTTACTGGAGACTAAACACCGGGGAGCTGTTTTTT. The chain uses TRBV6-5 and TRBJ2-2; D might be TRBD2 (5 bases). The CDR3 runs 15 residues. The germline gives CDR1 MNHEY, CDR2 SVGAGI. V gave up 1 base and J gave up 2 bases, with 8 bases separating them.

This clonotype turned up a few times. At one boundary the junction diverges from the germline segment, which might be a read error. The V and J genes are TRBV28 and TRBJ2-1; D gene uncertain. CDR3 length equals 13 residues. CDR1 and CDR2 (germline): MDHEN, SYDVKM. DNA for the CDR3: TGTGCCAGCAGTCCGGGCTCCCACAATGAGCAGTTCTTC. Its protein is CASSPGSHNEQFF.

This clonotype was seen repeatedly, ten times or more. V is TRBV7-9 and J is TRBJ2-3; D gene unclear. Deletions cut 3 bases from V and 3 bases from J, with 10 bases between. The CDR3 runs 14 residues. Germline CDR1 SEHNR, CDR2 FQNEAQ (reference sequence). The CDR3 region has the DNA TGTGCCAGCAGCTTTTCGGCTGTGACAGATACGCAGTATTTT. Protein sequence: CASSFSAVTDTQYF.

V usage is TRBV27 and J usage is TRBJ1-1, with 12 nucleotides matching TRBD1. The CDR3 has 17 residues. CDR1 and CDR2 (germline): MNHEY, SMNVEV (reference sequence). After removal of 7 bases from V and 1 base from J, the junction contained 10 bases not matched to a gene. The chain's CDR3 is CASTPGTGGARNTEAFF. The CDR3, as DNA: TGTGCCAGCACTCCCGGGACAGGGGGCGCGCGGAACACTGAAGCTTTCTTT.

This clonotype was observed at least ten times. The rearrangement links TRBV7-2 to TRBJ2-1; the D gene is possibly TRBD2 (6 bases). Germline assignment: CDR1 SGHTA and CDR2 FQGNSA. Trimming shortened V by 1 base and J by 9 bases, and 13 bases separated the two germline ends. The CDR3 is 14 amino acids. The CDR3, as DNA: TGTGCCAGCAGCTTAGTCGGGGGACTGGGTGAGCAGTTCTTC. This sequence encodes CASSLVGGLGEQFF.

The count of this clonotype is one. This may be a read error: a much more frequent sequence differs by one nucleotide. This sequence joins TRBV7-9 and TRBJ2-1, with no clear D. CDR1 is SEHNR, CDR2 FQNEAQ, per germline (reference sequence). The CDR3 consists of 13 residues. The ends were cut back, 1 base at V and 7 bases at J, with 8 bases in the middle. The CDR3 loop is CASSLVVFNEQFF. The CDR3 DNA follows: TGTGCCAGCAGCTTAGTAGTCTTTAATGAGCAGTTCTTC.

This clonotype was counted many times. The rearrangement links TRBV6-2 or TRBV6-3 to TRBJ2-1; 14 nucleotides match TRBD2. Trimming cost V 0 bases and J 14 bases; bases outside gene matches: 6. CDR3 length: 15 amino acids. Germline loops: CDR1 MNHEY, CDR2 SVGEGT. The CDR3 coding sequence is TGTGCCAGCAGTTACTCGCGACTAGCGGGGGGGCCGGAGTTCTTC. It codes for CASSYSRLAGGPEFF.

The chain has TRBV4-2 and TRBJ2-2; TRBD1 is a possible D gene (6 bases). The CDR3 length is 16 residues. The germline V gene has CDR1 LGHNA and CDR2 YNFKEQ. V was pared by 4 bases and J by 6 bases, with 18 bases between. The DNA for the CDR3 is TGTGCCAGCAGCCCTGGGCAGGGGCTGCCCTCCGGGGAGCTGTTTTTT. Translated: CASSPGQGLPSGELFF.

The table lists this clonotype with many counts. The chain has TRBV5-5 and TRBJ1-2, with D tentatively TRBD1 (5 bases). The CDR3 sequence is 15 residues long. V was pared by 0 bases and J by 2 bases, with 11 bases between. CDR1 and CDR2 from the germline V gene are SGHKS and YYEKEE (reference sequence). The CDR3 bases are TGTGCCAGCAGCTTGGGAGGACACAGCAACTATGGCTACACCTTC. It yields the protein CASSLGGHSNYGYTF.

This clonotype was seen many times. This chain links TRBV7-6 with TRBJ2-3, with TRBD2 as a possible D gene (6 bases). The CDR3 covers 17 residues. In germline, CDR1 is SGHVS, CDR2 FNYEAQ. Trimming took off 3 bases at V and 4 bases at J, with 20 bases between the two ends. The CDR3 here is CASSFSQTTGGADTQYF. In DNA form, the CDR3 reads TGTGCCAGCAGCTTTAGTCAGACCACGGGCGGGGCAGATACGCAGTATTTT. Looking up the rest from reference TRBV7-6 and TRBJ2-3 gives the full variable domain: GAGVSQSPRYKVTKRGQDVALRCDPISGHVSLYWYRQALGQGPEFLTYFNYEAQQDKSGLPNDRFSAERPEGSISTLTIQRTEQRDSAMYRCASSFSQTTGGADTQYFGPGTRLTVL.

This clonotype has ten or more counts. V and J are TRBV20-1 and TRBJ1-5; 7 bases agree with TRBD1. Germline V CDR1 and CDR2: DFQATT, SNEGSKA (reference sequence). V lost 2 bases, J lost 10 bases, and 20 bases stayed unmatched. The CDR3 has 17 amino acids. The CDR3 loop is CSARPQDRPGRILPQHF. The CDR3 bases are TGCAGTGCTAGACCTCAGGACAGGCCAGGGAGGATATTACCCCAGCATTTT.

This clonotype was recorded many times. The V call is TRBV20-1, the J call TRBJ2-3; a weak D match, TRBD1 (6 bases). Trimming took off 6 bases at V and 2 bases at J, with 9 bases between the two ends. CDR1 DFQATT and CDR2 SNEGSKA come from the germline V gene (reference sequence). There are 12 residues in the CDR3. The CDR3 nucleotides are TGCAGTGCCGGACAGCCCACAGATACGCAGTATTTT. This codes for CSAGQPTDTQYF.

The chain carries TRBV12-3 or TRBV12-4 and TRBJ2-1; TRBD1 is a possible D gene (5 bases). CDR3 size: 11 residues. The V gene lost 6 bases and the J gene lost 8 bases, with 8 bases spanning the gap. The CDR3 spells CASRGLHEQFF. CDR3 coding DNA: TGTGCCAGCAGGGGGCTACATGAGCAGTTCTTC.

This clonotype was picked up a small number of times. The J gene is TRBJ1-6, the V gene TRBV28; D perhaps matches TRBD1 (6 bases). Germline CDR1 MDHEN, CDR2 SYDVKM. The CDR3 is 12 amino acids. Trimming removed 10 bases from V and 10 bases from J, with 14 bases in between. The CDR3 protein is CATTTGLSPLHF. Here the CDR3 DNA reads TGTGCCACCACTACAGGGTTGTCACCCCTCCACTTT.

This clonotype was observed a few times. A much bigger clone sits one base away, suggesting this may be a read error. CDR3 in amino acids: CASSYGGSYGYPF. The CDR3 DNA reads as TGTGCCAGCAGTTACGGTGGCAGTTATGGCTACCCCTTC. The gene calls are TRBV6-5 and TRBJ1-2, with D hard to call. From germline, CDR1 is MNHEY and CDR2 SVGAGI. The CDR3 loop spans 13 amino acids.

This clonotype occurred many times. J is TRBJ1-2 and V is TRBV3-1, with 8 bases lining up with TRBD1. CDR3 length: 15 residues. Germline V gives CDR1 LGHDT, CDR2 YNNKEL (reference sequence). With 4 bases clipped from V and 1 base from J, the junction kept 5 bases outside the gene matches. This CDR3 reads CASSLDRGYNYGYTF. The CDR3 region has the DNA TGTGCCAGCAGCCTTGACAGGGGTTATAACTATGGCTACACCTTC.

At least ten counts were recorded for this clonotype. The chain employs TRBV19 and TRBJ2-5, with D possibly TRBD2 on 5 matching bases. V was shortened by 3 bases and J by 4 bases, with 15 bases between the two germline ends. Germline CDR1 is LNHDA and CDR2 is SQIVND (reference sequence). The length of the CDR3 is 15 residues. As DNA, the CDR3 is TGTGCCAGTAGTATCCTCCGGGAAGGTCGAGAGACCCAGTACTTC. Translating it yields CASSILREGRETQYF.